Reported below is one TCR beta chain. TCRdb analysed the reads with MiXCR anew, one entry per CDR3 protein. The sample includes some 840 distinct CDR3 sequences, over 65% of them seen just once. CDR3 size: 15 residues. In germline, CDR1 is GTSNPN, CDR2 SVGIG (reference sequence). Trimming took 0 bases from V and 0 from J, leaving 11 bases between them. This sample stems from a study of regulatory T cells in long-lasting Graves disease. Generation of the TCR library employed RNA extracted from PBMCs. The V call is TRBV30, the J call TRBJ1-2; no firm D call. This receptor was identified in a woman aged 18-35 years with Graves disease. The specimen was peripheral blood mononuclear cells (PBMCs), collected with antithyroid drug treatment, in newly diagnosed or persistent Graves disease (not recorded which). CDR3 loop: CAWSVRQRANYGYTF. CDR3 in DNA: TGTGCCTGGAGTGTACGGCAGAGAGCTAACTATGGCTACACCTTC.